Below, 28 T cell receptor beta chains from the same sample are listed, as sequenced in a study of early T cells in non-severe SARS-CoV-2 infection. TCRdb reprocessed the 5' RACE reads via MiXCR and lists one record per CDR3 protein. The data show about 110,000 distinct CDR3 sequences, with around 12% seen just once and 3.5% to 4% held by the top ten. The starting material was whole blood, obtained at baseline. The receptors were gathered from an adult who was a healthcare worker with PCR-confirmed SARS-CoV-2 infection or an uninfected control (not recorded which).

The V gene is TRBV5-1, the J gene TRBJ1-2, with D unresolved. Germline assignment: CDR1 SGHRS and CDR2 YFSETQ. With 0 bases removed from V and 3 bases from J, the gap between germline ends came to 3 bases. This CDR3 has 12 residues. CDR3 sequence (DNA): TGCGCCAGCAGCTTGGCCGACTATGGCTACACCTTC. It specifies CASSLADYGYTF.

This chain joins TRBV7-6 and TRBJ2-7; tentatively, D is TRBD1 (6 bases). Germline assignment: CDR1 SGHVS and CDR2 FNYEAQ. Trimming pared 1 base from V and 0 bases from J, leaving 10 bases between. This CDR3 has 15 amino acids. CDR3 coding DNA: TGTGCCAGCAGCTTAGAAGGGACAAACTCCTACGAGCAGTACTTC. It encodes CASSLEGTNSYEQYF. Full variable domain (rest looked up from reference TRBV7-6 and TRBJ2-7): GAGVSQSPRYKVTKRGQDVALRCDPISGHVSLYWYRQALGQGPEFLTYFNYEAQQDKSGLPNDRFSAERPEGSISTLTIQRTEQRDSAMYRCASSLEGTNSYEQYFGPGTRLTVT.

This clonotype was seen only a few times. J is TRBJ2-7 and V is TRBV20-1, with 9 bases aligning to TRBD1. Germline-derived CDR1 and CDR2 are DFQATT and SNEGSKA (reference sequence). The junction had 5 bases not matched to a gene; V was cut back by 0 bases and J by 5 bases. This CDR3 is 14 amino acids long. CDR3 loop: CSARDGDREHEQYF. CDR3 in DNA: TGCAGTGCTAGAGACGGGGACAGGGAGCACGAGCAGTACTTC.

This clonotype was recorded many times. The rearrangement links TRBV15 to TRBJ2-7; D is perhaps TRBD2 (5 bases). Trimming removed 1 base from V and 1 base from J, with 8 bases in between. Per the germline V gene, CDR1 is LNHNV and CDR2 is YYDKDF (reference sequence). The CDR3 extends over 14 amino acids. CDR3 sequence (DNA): TGTGCCACCAGCAGAGTTGAGCGGTCCTACGAGCAGTACTTC. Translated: CATSRVERSYEQYF. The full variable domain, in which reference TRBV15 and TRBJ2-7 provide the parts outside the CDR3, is DAMVIQNPRYQVTQFGKPVTLSCSQTLNHNVMYWYQQKSSQAPKLLFHYYDKDFNNEADTPDNFQSRRPNTSFCFLDIRSPGLGDTAMYLCATSRVERSYEQYFGPGTRLTVT.

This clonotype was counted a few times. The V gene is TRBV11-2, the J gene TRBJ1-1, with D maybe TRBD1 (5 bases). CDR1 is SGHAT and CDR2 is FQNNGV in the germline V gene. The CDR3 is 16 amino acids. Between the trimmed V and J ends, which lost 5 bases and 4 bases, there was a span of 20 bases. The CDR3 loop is CASSPPTSLGGTEAFF. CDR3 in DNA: TGTGCCAGCAGCCCTCCCACAAGCCTGGGGGGCACTGAAGCTTTCTTT.

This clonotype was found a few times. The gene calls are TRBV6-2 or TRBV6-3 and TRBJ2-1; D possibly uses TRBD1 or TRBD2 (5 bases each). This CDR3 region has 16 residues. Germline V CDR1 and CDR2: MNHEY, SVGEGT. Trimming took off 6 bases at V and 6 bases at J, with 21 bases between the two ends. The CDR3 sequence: CASSRAGAVEGNEQFF. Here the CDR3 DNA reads TGTGCCAGCAGCCGGGCCGGGGCGGTCGAAGGCAATGAGCAGTTCTTC.

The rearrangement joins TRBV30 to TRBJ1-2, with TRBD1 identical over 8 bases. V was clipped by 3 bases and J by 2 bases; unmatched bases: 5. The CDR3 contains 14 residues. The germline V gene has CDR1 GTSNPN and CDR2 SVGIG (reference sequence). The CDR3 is CAWRDRGYNYGYTF. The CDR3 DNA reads TGTGCCTGGAGAGACAGGGGATACAACTATGGCTACACCTTC. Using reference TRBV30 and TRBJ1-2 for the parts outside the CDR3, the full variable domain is SQTIHQWPATLVQPVGSPLSLECTVEGTSNPNLYWYRQAAGRGLQLLFYSVGIGQISSEVPQNLSASRPQDRQFILSSKKLLLSDSGFYLCAWRDRGYNYGYTFGSGTRLTVV.

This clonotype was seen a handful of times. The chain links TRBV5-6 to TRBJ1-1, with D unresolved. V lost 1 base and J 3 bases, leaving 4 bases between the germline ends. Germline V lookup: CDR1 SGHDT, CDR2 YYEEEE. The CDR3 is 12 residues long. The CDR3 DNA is TGTGCCAGCAGCTTGACGGACACTGAAGCTTTCTTT. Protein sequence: CASSLTDTEAFF. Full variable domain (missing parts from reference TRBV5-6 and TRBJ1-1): DAGVTQSPTHLIKTRGQQVTLRCSPKSGHDTVSWYQQALGQGPQFIFQYYEEEERQRGNFPDRFSGHQFPNYSSELNVNALLLGDSALYLCASSLTDTEAFFGQGTRLTVV.

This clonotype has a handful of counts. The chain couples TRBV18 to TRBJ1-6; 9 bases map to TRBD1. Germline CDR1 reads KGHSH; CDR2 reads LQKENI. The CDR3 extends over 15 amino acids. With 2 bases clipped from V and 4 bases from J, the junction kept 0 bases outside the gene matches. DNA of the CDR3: TGTGCCAGCTCACCAGACAGGGGGTATAATTCACCCCTCCACTTT. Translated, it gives CASSPDRGYNSPLHF.

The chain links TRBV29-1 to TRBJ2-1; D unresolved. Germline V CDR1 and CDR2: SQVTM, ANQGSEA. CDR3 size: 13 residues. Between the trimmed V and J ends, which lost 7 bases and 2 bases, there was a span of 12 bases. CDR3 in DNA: TGCAGCGCTCAAGACTCCGCCTACAATGAGCAGTTCTTC. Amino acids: CSAQDSAYNEQFF.

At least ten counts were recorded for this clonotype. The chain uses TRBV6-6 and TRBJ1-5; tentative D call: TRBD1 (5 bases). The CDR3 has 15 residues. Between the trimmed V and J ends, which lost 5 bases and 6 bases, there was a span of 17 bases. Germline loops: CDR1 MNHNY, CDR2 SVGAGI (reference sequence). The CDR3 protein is CASSPLPGGSQPQHF. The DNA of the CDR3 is TGTGCCAGCAGTCCCCTTCCCGGGGGTAGTCAGCCCCAGCATTTT.

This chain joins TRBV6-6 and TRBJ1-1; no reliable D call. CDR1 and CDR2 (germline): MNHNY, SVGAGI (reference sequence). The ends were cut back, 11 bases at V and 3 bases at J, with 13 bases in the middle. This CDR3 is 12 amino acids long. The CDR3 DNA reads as TGTGCCGGCGCCCTCGGGGACACTGAAGCTTTCTTT. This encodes CAGALGDTEAFF.

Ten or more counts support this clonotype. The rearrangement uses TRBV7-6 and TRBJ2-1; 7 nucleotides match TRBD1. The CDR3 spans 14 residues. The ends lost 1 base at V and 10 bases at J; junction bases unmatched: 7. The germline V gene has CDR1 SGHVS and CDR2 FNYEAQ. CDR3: CASSLGQGLEEQFF. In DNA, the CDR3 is TGTGCCAGCAGCTTAGGACAGGGCCTCGAGGAGCAGTTCTTC.

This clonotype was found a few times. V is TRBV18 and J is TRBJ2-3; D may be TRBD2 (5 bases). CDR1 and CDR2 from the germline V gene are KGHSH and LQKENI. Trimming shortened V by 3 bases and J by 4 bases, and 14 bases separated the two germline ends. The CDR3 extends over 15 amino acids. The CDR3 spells CASSPESGVADTQYF. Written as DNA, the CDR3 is TGTGCCAGCTCACCGGAGAGCGGAGTAGCAGATACGCAGTATTTT.

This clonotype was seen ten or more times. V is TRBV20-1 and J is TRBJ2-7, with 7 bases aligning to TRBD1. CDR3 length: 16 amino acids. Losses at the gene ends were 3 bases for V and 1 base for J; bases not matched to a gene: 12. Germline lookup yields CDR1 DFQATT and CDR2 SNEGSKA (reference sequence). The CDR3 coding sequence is TGCAGTGCTAGTCCGGGGAACAGGGGATTTTCCTACGAGCAGTACTTC. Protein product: CSASPGNRGFSYEQYF.

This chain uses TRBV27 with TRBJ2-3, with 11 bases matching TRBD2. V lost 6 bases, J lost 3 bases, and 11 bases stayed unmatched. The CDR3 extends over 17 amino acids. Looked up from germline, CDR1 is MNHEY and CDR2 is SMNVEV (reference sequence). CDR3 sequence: CASRQYLTSGVTDTQYF. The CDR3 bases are TGTGCCAGCAGGCAATACTTGACTAGCGGGGTAACAGATACGCAGTATTTT.

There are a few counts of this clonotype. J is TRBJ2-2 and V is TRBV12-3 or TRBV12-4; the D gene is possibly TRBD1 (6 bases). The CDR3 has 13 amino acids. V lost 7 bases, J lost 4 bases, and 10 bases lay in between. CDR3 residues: CASIRQVTGELFF. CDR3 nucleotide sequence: TGTGCCAGCATCAGACAGGTCACCGGGGAGCTGTTTTTT.

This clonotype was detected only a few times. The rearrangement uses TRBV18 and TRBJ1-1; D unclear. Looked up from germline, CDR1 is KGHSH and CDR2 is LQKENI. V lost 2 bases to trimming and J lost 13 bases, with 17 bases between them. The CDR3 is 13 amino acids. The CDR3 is CASSPDRGGFGFF. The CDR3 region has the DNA TGTGCCAGCTCACCAGATAGAGGAGGTTTTGGTTTCTTT.

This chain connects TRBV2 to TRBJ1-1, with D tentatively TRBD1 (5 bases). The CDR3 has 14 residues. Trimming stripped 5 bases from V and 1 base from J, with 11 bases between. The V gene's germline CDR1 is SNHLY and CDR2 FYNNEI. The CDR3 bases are TGTGCCAGCAGTCACCAGGGTCCGAACACTGAAGCTTTCTTT. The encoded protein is CASSHQGPNTEAFF.

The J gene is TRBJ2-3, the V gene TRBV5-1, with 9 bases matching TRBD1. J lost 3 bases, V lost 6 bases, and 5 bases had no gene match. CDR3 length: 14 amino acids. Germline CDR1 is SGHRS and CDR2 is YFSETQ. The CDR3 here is CASTPTGGTDTQYF. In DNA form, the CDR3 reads TGCGCCAGCACCCCGACAGGGGGAACAGATACGCAGTATTTT. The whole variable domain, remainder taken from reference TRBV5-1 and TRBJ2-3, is KAGVTQTPRYLIKTRGQQVTLSCSPISGHRSVSWYQQTPGQGLQFLFEYFSETQRNKGNFPGRFSGRQFSNSRSEMNVSTLELGDSALYLCASTPTGGTDTQYFGPGTRLTVL.

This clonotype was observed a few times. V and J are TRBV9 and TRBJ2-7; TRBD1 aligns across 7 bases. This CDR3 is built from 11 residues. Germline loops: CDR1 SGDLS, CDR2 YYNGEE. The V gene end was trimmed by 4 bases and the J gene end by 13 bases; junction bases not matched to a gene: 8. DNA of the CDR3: TGTGCCAGCAGCCCGGGACAGAGAATTTACTTC. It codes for CASSPGQRIYF.

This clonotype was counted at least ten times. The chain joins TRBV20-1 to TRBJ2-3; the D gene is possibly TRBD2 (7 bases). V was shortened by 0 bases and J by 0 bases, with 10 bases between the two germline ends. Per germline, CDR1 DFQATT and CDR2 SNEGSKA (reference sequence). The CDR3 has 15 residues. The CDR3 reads CSAREGGASTDTQYF. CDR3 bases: TGCAGTGCTAGAGAGGGGGGGGCGAGCACAGATACGCAGTATTTT.

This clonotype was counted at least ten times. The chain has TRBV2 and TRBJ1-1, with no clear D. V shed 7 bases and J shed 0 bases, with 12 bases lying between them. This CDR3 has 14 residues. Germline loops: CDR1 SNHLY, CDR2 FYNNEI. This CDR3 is CASISGGLNTEAFF. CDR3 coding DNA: TGTGCCAGCATCTCCGGCGGACTGAACACTGAAGCTTTCTTT.

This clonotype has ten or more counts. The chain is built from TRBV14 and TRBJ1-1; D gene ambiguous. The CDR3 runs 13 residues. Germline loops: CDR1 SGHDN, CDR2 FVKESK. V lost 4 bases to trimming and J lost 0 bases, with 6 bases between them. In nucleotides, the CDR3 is TGTGCCAGCAGCCCTAGCCTGAACACTGAAGCTTTCTTT. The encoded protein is CASSPSLNTEAFF.

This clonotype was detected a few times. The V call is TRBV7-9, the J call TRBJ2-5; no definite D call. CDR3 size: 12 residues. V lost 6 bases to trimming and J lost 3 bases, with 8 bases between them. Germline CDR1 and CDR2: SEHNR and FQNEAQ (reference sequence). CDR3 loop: CASSRREETQYF. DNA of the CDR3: TGTGCCAGCAGTAGGCGCGAAGAGACCCAGTACTTC.

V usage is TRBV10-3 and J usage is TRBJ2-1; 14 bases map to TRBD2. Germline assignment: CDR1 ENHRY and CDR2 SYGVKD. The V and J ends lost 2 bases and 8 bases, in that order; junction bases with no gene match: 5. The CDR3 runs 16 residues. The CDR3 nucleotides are TGTGCCATCAGTGAGAAGACTAGCGGGAGGGCCCATGAGCAGTTCTTC. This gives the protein CAISEKTSGRAHEQFF.

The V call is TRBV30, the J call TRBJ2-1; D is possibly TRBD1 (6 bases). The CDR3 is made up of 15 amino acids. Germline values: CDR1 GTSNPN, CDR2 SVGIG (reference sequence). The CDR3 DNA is TGTGCTTGGGACAATGATCGCGTGCCCTACAATGAGCAGTTCTTC. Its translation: CAWDNDRVPYNEQFF.

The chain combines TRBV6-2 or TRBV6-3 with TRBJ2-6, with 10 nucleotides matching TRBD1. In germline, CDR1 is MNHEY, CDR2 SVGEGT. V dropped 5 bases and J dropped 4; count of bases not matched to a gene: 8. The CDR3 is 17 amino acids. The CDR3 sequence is CASSADRGHSGANVLTF. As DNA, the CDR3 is TGTGCCAGCAGTGCAGACAGGGGGCATTCGGGGGCCAACGTCCTGACTTTC.